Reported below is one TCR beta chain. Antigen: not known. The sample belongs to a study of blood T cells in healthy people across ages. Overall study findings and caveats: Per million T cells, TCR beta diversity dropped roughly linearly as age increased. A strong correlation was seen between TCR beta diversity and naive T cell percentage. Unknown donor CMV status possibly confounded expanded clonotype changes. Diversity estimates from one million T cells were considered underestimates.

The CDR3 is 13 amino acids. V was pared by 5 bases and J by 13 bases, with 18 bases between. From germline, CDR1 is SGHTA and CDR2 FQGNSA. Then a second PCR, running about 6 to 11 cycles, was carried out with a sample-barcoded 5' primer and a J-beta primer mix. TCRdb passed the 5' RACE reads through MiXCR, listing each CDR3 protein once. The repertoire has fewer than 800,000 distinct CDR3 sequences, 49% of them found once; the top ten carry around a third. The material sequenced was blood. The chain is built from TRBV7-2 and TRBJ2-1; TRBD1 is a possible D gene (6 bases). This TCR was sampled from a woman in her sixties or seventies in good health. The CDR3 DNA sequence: TGTGCCAGCAGCCCGCAGGGGAGCGGCCCTCAGTTCTTC. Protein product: CASSPQGSGPQFF.